This T cell receptor (beta chain) comes out of a study of beta chain features in type 1 diabetes. Study-level points and caveats: Among patients, naive, central memory and Treg TCRB repertoires appeared more similar than among healthy donors. Shorter TCRB CDR3s, moderately but significantly so, were found in Type 1 diabetes patients in all four CD4+ subsets.

This clone occurred a few times. Its target is unknown. The study reverse transcribed the entire isolated RNA, so it sequenced expressed TCRB transcripts. Using immunoSEQ multiplex PCR, the repertoire was profiled, and TCRdb retains in-frame clones only, with some absent. The table has around 240,000 clones, approximately 16% seen once; the top ten hold approximately 0.086%. V lost 7 bases to trimming and J lost 2 bases, with 19 bases between them. The CDR3 contains 16 residues. Germline V CDR1 and CDR2: SGHRS, YFSETQ. The source of this sequence is a man aged 25-45 years with type 1 diabetes. The genes are TRBV5-1 and TRBJ2-1, with D perhaps TRBD1 or TRBD2 (5 bases each). Specimen: naive CD4+ T cells from blood. The CDR3 spells CASATAGTTTYNEQFF. Here the CDR3 DNA reads TGCGCCAGCGCGACTGCCGGGACGACGACCTACAATGAGCAGTTCTTC.